Listed below are T cell receptor beta chains from one sample, sequenced in a study of shared clonotypes between healthy human individuals. Profiling relied on immunoSEQ multiplex PCR, and the TCRdb table lists in-frame clones only, not all of them. The sample yields 2 million to 2.5 million clones, roughly 92% seen once. The material sequenced was naive CD4+ T cells from PBMCs. The source is a young man in good health. Some clones in this sample may be carry-over from other donors' samples. The CDR3 runs from the conserved cysteine through the conserved F or W. A D gene is named only where the DNA matches it firmly.

cdr3_aa	cdr3_length	d_call	v_call
CASSPSGAGGRNEQFF	16	TRBD2	TRBV7-3
CASSLRRGPADEQYF	15	NA	TRBV7-9
CASSIGGRRNTEAFF	15	NA	TRBV19
CASSLMGQGGGETQYF	16	TRBD1	TRBV25-1
CASSVQGAAGNTIYF	15	NA	TRBV9
CASSQSPRREGREQYF	16	TRBD2	TRBV4-1
CASSLQGPETQYF	13	NA	TRBV7-9
CASIAGGEADTQYF	14	TRBD1	TRBV2
CASSGRDRGPVEQYF	15	TRBD1	TRBV28
CASSRTSGVNEQFF	14	TRBD2	TRBV4-1
CASSHRTSGASNDGELFF	18	TRBD2	TRBV9
CASSQVLGRNTGELFF	16	NA	TRBV4-3
CASSPWGNEQFF	12	NA	TRBV7-2
CASSPRQGAYNEQFF	15	TRBD1	TRBV11-1
CASSPGLGSQETQYF	15	NA	TRBV25-1
CASSPRGGILNEQFF	15	NA	TRBV7-9
CASSLASTGMNTEAFF	16	TRBD1	TRBV5-1
CASSGRASNTEAFF	14	NA	TRBV5-4
CASSSLPGLAGGSYNEQFF	19	TRBD2	TRBV5-1
CASSLSSSGSGKTQYF	16	TRBD2	TRBV27
CASSQVGQGTAKNIQYF	17	TRBD1	TRBV4-1
CASSIDRFSGANVLTF	16	NA	TRBV7-3
CASSSTLRADTQYF	14	NA	TRBV7-9
CASSLGAEPYEQYF	14	NA	TRBV7-8
CASSRSGTRTRETQYF	16	TRBD2	TRBV27
CASSLIPAGSPRDTQYF	17	TRBD2	TRBV27
CASSPYKIDSNQPQHF	16	NA	TRBV2
CASSSQVSSYEQYF	14	NA	TRBV7-6
CASSLQNTEAFF	12	NA	TRBV11-2
CASSGEVQETQYF	13	NA	TRBV10-1
CSVRARNEQFF	11	NA	TRBV29-1
CASSEAPGQGSEQYF	15	TRBD1	TRBV2
CASSPAAGTYGYTF	14	NA	TRBV4-1
CASSVDGENTEAFF	14	NA	TRBV9
CASSLVDNTDTQYF	14	NA	TRBV5-1
CASSSQRDPAMFYEQYF	17	NA	TRBV5-1
CASSFSSGRGETQYF	15	NA	TRBV7-2
CASSLGNSYEQYF	13	NA	TRBV7-6
CASSLGLVGFTDTQYF	16	NA	TRBV7-3
CASSLQGRETQYF	13	NA	TRBV5-1
CASREGRSADTQYF	14	NA	TRBV6-1
CSAREPGQAF	10	TRBD1	TRBV20-1
CASSSSLGRETQYF	14	NA	TRBV5-1
CASSQTLTSAIGKQFF	16	TRBD2	TRBV27
CASSPLVPGLAGGPYNEQFF	20	TRBD2	TRBV5-1
CASSQGQGNQPQHF	14	TRBD1	TRBV5-5
CASSVLADAYEQYF	14	NA	TRBV9
CASSLGQANYGYTF	14	NA	TRBV5-8
CASSSADRETMGYTF	15	TRBD1	TRBV7-9
CASSLEGVGGAEAFF	15	NA	TRBV7-2
CASGDKGETQYF	12	NA	TRBV19
CASTPGRTDYGYTF	14	NA	TRBV7-2
CASASSLILDEQYF	14	NA	TRBV28